This note documents a single T cell receptor beta chain sequence. The sample comes from a study of blood T cell repertoires in COVID-19. Looking at the study overall: The United States, Italy and Spain provided the acute and convalescent COVID-19 samples. T cells, B-cell-depleted T cells, or PBMCs provided the cDNA or gDNA that served as material.

Methods used by the authors: Amplification from reference gene primers served as the basis for estimated nucleated cell counts. The assay was immunoSEQ multiplex PCR, and TCRdb's table has in-frame clones only and misses some. Clonal size and the V and J genes are those of that table, whereas D and trimming came from the DNA. Of 80,000 to 100,000 clones detected, about 85% appear once; the ten largest clones hold roughly 4.3%. Trimming removed 1 base from V and 0 bases from J, with 10 bases in between. Germline values: CDR1 SGHAT, CDR2 FQNNGV. The length of the CDR3 is 16 residues. This receptor was taken from a man aged 70-80 years with acute or convalescent COVID-19. The sequenced material came from peripheral blood. V gene TRBV11-2 combines with J gene TRBJ2-1; TRBD1 is a possible D gene (6 bases). The CDR3 loop reads CASSLVGDTSYNEQFF. CDR3 sequence (DNA): TGTGCCAGCAGCTTAGTAGGGGACACCTCCTACAATGAGCAGTTCTTC.